A selection of T cell receptor beta chains follows, all from one sample in a study of cytomegalovirus exposure and HLA in healthy donors. Profiled with immunoSEQ multiplex PCR; TCRdb holds only in-frame clones, not every one. The table has tens of thousands of clones, around 80% seen once. Material: PBMCs. These receptors originate from a man aged 18 to 29 in good health and CMV-seronegative. CDR3s include the opening cysteine and the closing phenylalanine or tryptophan. D genes are given only for firm matches. Clone size is shown for a subset of rows, as once, few, many or a class of expanded clone.

V,size,D,J,CDR3,DNA
TRBV2,.,.,TRBJ1-3,CASSVSGNTIYF,TGTGCCAGCAGTGTCTCCGGAAACACCATATATTTT
TRBV5-6,.,TRBD2,TRBJ2-7,CASSPYPGLAGGYEQYF,TGTGCCAGCAGCCCTTATCCGGGACTAGCGGGGGGCTACGAGCAGTACTTC
TRBV7-6,.,.,TRBJ2-1,CASSLADNEQFF,TGTGCCAGCAGCTTGGCAGACAATGAGCAGTTCTTC
TRBV5-5,.,.,TRBJ1-5,CASSLWAGNAQPQHF,TGTGCCAGCAGCTTGTGGGCGGGGAATGCTCAGCCCCAGCATTTT
TRBV19,once,.,TRBJ2-1,CASSILGGTVATYNEQFF,TGTGCCAGTAGTATTTTAGGGGGTACGGTAGCAACCTACAATGAGCAGTTCTTC
TRBV5-1,.,TRBD2,TRBJ2-5,CASSNLAEETQYF,TGCGCCAGCAGTAACCTAGCGGAAGAGACCCAGTACTTC
TRBV7-7,.,TRBD1,TRBJ2-1,CASSLGQGNNEQFF,TGTGCTAGCAGCCTAGGACAGGGGAACAATGAGCAGTTCTTC
TRBV6-5,.,TRBD2,TRBJ2-7,CASSTSGSSYEQYF,TGTGCCAGCAGTACTAGCGGGAGCTCCTACGAGCAGTACTTC
TRBV11-2,.,.,TRBJ1-2,CASRTYSRFGYGYTF,TGTGCCAGCAGAACTTATTCGCGATTTGGCTATGGCTACACCTTC
TRBV14,few,.,TRBJ1-1,CASSQDLEGVAFF,TGTGCCAGCAGCCAAGATTTAGAGGGAGTAGCTTTCTTT
TRBV19,.,.,TRBJ1-2,CASSIMAAYGYTF,TGTGCCAGTAGTATAATGGCCGCTTATGGCTACACCTTC
TRBV6-1,.,.,TRBJ2-7,CAITGGPLRLREQYF,TGTGCCATTACTGGAGGTCCGCTCCGGCTCCGCGAGCAGTACTTC
TRBV27,.,TRBD2,TRBJ2-1,CASSLSGGDFSYNEQFF,TGTGCCAGCAGTTTGAGCGGGGGGGACTTCTCCTACAATGAGCAGTTCTTC
TRBV18,.,.,TRBJ2-5,CASSPMRTGATGETQYF,TGTGCCAGCTCACCGATGAGGACGGGAGCCACGGGGGAGACCCAGTACTTC
TRBV30,.,TRBD1,TRBJ2-7,CAWSLAGTVRNEQYF,TGTGCCTGGAGTCTTGCCGGGACAGTTCGCAACGAGCAGTACTTC
TRBV14,.,TRBD1,TRBJ1-2,CASSQAGQGDGYTF,TGTGCCAGCAGCCAGGCGGGACAGGGGGATGGCTACACCTTC
TRBV29-1,.,.,TRBJ2-3,CSVGPRAADTQYF,TGCAGCGTCGGACCCCGAGCGGCAGATACGCAGTATTTT
TRBV19,.,TRBD1,TRBJ1-1,CASSRLTGDAFF,TGTGCCAGTAGCCGGCTAACAGGGGACGCTTTCTTT
TRBV27,.,.,TRBJ2-3,CASSSTHRGARTDTQYF,TGTGCCAGCAGTTCCACCCATCGGGGGGCGCGCACAGATACGCAGTATTTT
TRBV5-6,.,.,TRBJ2-1,CASSANRGGNEQFF,TGTGCCAGCAGCGCAAACAGGGGAGGCAATGAGCAGTTCTTC
TRBV9,.,TRBD1,TRBJ2-7,CASSVAQGAHYEQYF,TGTGCCAGCAGCGTAGCCCAGGGGGCACACTACGAGCAGTACTTC
TRBV30,.,TRBD1,TRBJ1-2,CAWSAGQGNYGYTF,TGTGCCTGGAGTGCGGGACAGGGGAACTATGGCTACACCTTC
TRBV9,.,TRBD1,TRBJ2-7,CASSTGTGGFGYEQYF,TGTGCCAGCAGCACAGGGACAGGGGGCTTTGGTTACGAGCAGTACTTC
TRBV4-3,.,TRBD1,TRBJ2-3,CASSQAGTASTDTQYF,TGCGCCAGCAGCCAGGCCGGGACAGCGAGCACAGATACGCAGTATTTT
TRBV4-2,.,.,TRBJ2-7,CASSQDRGGLPPYEQYF,TGTGCCAGCAGCCAAGATCGCGGAGGCCTCCCCCCCTACGAGCAGTACTTC
TRBV6-5,once,.,TRBJ2-2,CASSYSGQNTGELFF,TGTGCCAGCAGTTACTCGGGACAGAACACCGGGGAGCTGTTTTTT
TRBV27,.,TRBD1,TRBJ1-3,CASSLGTGWGNTIYF,TGTGCCAGCAGTTTGGGGACAGGGTGGGGAAACACCATATATTTT
TRBV7-3,.,.,TRBJ2-1,CASSLGRHYNEQFF,TGTGCCAGCAGCTTAGGTCGACACTACAATGAGCAGTTCTTC
TRBV4-2,few,.,TRBJ2-3,CASSQDLGGDTQYF,TGTGCCAGCAGCCAAGATTTGGGCGGGGATACGCAGTATTTT
TRBV4-3,.,TRBD1,TRBJ2-7,CASSQGGSGQGYEQYF,TGCGCCAGCAGCCAAGGGGGTTCGGGACAGGGCTACGAGCAGTACTTC
TRBV12-5,.,.,TRBJ2-3,CASGSIMRRHTTDTQYF,TGTGCTAGTGGTTCGATAATGAGGCGGCACACCACAGATACGCAGTATTTT
TRBV6-4,.,.,TRBJ1-1,CASSVGANTEAFF,TGTGCCAGCAGTGTTGGGGCGAACACTGAAGCTTTCTTT